This passage covers 30 T cell receptor beta chains from one sample sequenced in a study of cytomegalovirus exposure and HLA in healthy donors. Researchers ran the PCR with 60 Vbeta and 13 Jbeta primers. TCRdb keeps only in-frame clones here, not all; method: immunoSEQ multiplex PCR. In all, the sample yields approximately 75,000 clones. What was sequenced was PBMCs. Receptors originate from a boy aged 5-17 years in good health and CMV-seronegative.

The J gene is TRBJ1-1, the V gene TRBV4-1, with D perhaps TRBD1 (5 bases). Germline values: CDR1 MGHRA, CDR2 YSYEKL. The V gene lost 1 base and the J gene lost 0 bases, with 15 bases spanning the gap. There are 17 residues in the CDR3. This chain's CDR3 is CASSQAFGGVMNTEAFF. The CDR3 nucleotides read TGCGCCAGCAGCCAAGCATTTGGGGGGGTCATGAACACTGAAGCTTTCTTT.

The V and J genes are TRBV9 and TRBJ1-2, with 11 bases fitting TRBD1. Trimming at V came to 0 bases and at J to 7 bases, leaving 5 bases not matched to a gene. The length of the CDR3 is 15 residues. Germline values: CDR1 SGDLS, CDR2 YYNGEE. The CDR3 spells CASSVGGTGGSGYTF. The CDR3 region has the DNA TGTGCCAGCAGCGTAGGAGGGACAGGGGGGTCTGGCTACACCTTC.

The chain uses TRBV6-1 and TRBJ1-2, with 7 bases aligning to TRBD1. V lost 6 bases, J lost 4 bases, and 5 bases stayed unmatched. Germline V lookup: CDR1 MNHNS, CDR2 SASEGT. The CDR3 covers 13 residues. The CDR3 coding sequence is TGTGCCAGCAGACCACAGGGGAGCTATGGCTACACCTTC. Translating it yields CASRPQGSYGYTF.

The V and J genes are TRBV5-1 and TRBJ1-5; D is undetermined. CDR1 is SGHRS and CDR2 is YFSETQ in the germline V gene. The CDR3 is 13 residues long. Trimming took off 1 base at V and 5 bases at J, with 7 bases between the two ends. The CDR3 sequence is CASSLWGDQPQHF. For the CDR3, the DNA is TGCGCCAGCAGCTTGTGGGGAGATCAGCCCCAGCATTTT. The entire variable domain, with the rest obtained from reference TRBV5-1 and TRBJ1-5, is as follows: KAGVTQTPRYLIKTRGQQVTLSCSPISGHRSVSWYQQTPGQGLQFLFEYFSETQRNKGNFPGRFSGRQFSNSRSEMNVSTLELGDSALYLCASSLWGDQPQHFGDGTRLSIL.

The chain joins TRBV7-9 to TRBJ2-7, with D perhaps TRBD1 (6 bases). V was clipped by 0 bases and J by 2 bases, with 8 bases between them. The germline CDR1 and CDR2 sequences are SEHNR and FQNEAQ (reference sequence). The CDR3 runs 14 residues. The CDR3 region has the DNA TGTGCCAGCAGCTTAGCGACAGGAACCTACGAGCAGTACTTC. Translated: CASSLATGTYEQYF. The full variable domain, completed using reference TRBV7-9 and TRBJ2-7, is DTGVSQNPRHKITKRGQNVTFRCDPISEHNRLYWYRQTLGQGPEFLTYFQNEAQLEKSRLLSDRFSAERPKGSFSTLEIQRTEQGDSAMYLCASSLATGTYEQYFGPGTRLTVT.

The chain recombines TRBV5-4 with TRBJ2-2; perhaps TRBD1 as D (6 bases). Trimming stripped 1 base from V and 3 bases from J, with 10 bases between. Germline CDR1 and CDR2: SGHNT and YYREEE (reference sequence). This CDR3 has 15 amino acids. The CDR3 loop reads CASSLIQGDTGELFF. CDR3 bases: TGTGCCAGCAGCTTGATACAGGGTGACACCGGGGAGCTGTTTTTT.

The CDR3 loop is CASSNPRGASTDTQYF. For the CDR3, the DNA is TGCGCCAGCAGCAACCCCCGAGGAGCTAGCACAGATACGCAGTATTTT. J is TRBJ2-3 and V is TRBV5-1; D ambiguous. Germline V gene data show CDR1 as SGHRS and CDR2 as YFSETQ. V gave up 4 bases and J gave up 0 bases, with 15 bases separating them. The CDR3 loop spans 16 amino acids. Based on the CDR3 plus reference TRBV5-1 and TRBJ2-3, the full variable domain is KAGVTQTPRYLIKTRGQQVTLSCSPISGHRSVSWYQQTPGQGLQFLFEYFSETQRNKGNFPGRFSGRQFSNSRSEMNVSTLELGDSALYLCASSNPRGASTDTQYFGPGTRLTVL.

This chain uses TRBV29-1 with TRBJ1-2; D is undetermined. This CDR3 contains 13 residues. The germline V gene encodes CDR1 SQVTM and CDR2 ANQGSEA. V gave up 1 base and J gave up 4 bases, with 10 bases separating them. The CDR3: CSVEVSRGYGYTF. The CDR3 DNA reads as TGCAGCGTTGAAGTAAGTCGGGGCTATGGCTACACCTTC.

V usage is TRBV2 and J usage is TRBJ2-7; 7 bases match TRBD1. CDR1 is SNHLY, CDR2 FYNNEI, per germline. The CDR3 runs 13 residues. V lost 6 bases to trimming and J lost 1 base; unmatched junction nucleotides: 3. CDR3 loop: CASSRDRSYEQYF. CDR3 sequence (DNA): TGTGCCAGCAGCCGGGACAGATCCTACGAGCAGTACTTC.

This rearrangement joins TRBV30 to TRBJ2-1, with 10 bases that match TRBD1. Germline V gene lookup returns CDR1 GTSNPN and CDR2 SVGIG (reference sequence). The trim removed 7 bases at V and 4 bases at J, leaving 4 bases unmatched. The CDR3 is made up of 13 amino acids. CDR3 nucleotide sequence: TGTGCCTACCGGGACAGGGGATACAATGAGCAGTTCTTC. This gives the protein CAYRDRGYNEQFF.

CDR3 in amino acids: CASSPTGWTEAFF. CDR3 in DNA: TGTGCCAGCAGTCCGACAGGGTGGACTGAAGCTTTCTTT. The chain links TRBV2 to TRBJ1-1, with TRBD1 identical over 7 bases. Germline loops: CDR1 SNHLY, CDR2 FYNNEI. This CDR3 is built from 13 residues. After removal of 5 bases from V and 5 bases from J, the junction contained 5 bases not matched to a gene.

The chain is built from TRBV19 and TRBJ2-1, with TRBD2 matching 12 bases. The CDR3 is 16 amino acids. V was clipped by 3 bases and J by 6 bases; unmatched bases: 6. In germline, CDR1 is LNHDA, CDR2 SQIVND (reference sequence). The CDR3 DNA sequence: TGTGCCAGTAGTATTAATGCGGGACTAGCGGGCAATGAGCAGTTCTTC. It is translated as CASSINAGLAGNEQFF.

The chain couples TRBV7-6 to TRBJ1-3; 10 nucleotides match TRBD1. V shed 1 base, J shed 4 bases, and the junction held 10 bases outside the gene matches. CDR3 length equals 18 residues. Germline V gives CDR1 SGHVS, CDR2 FNYEAQ. The CDR3 nucleotides are TGTGCCAGCAGCTTAGTCCTCCCCGGGACAGGGGACGGAAACACCATATATTTT. Its protein product is CASSLVLPGTGDGNTIYF.

The V call is TRBV6-1, the J call TRBJ1-1, with D perhaps TRBD1 (6 bases). Germline V gene lookup returns CDR1 MNHNS and CDR2 SASEGT. Trimming took 5 bases from V and 0 from J, leaving 10 bases between them. This CDR3 contains 14 residues. This CDR3 is CASSPQGMNTEAFF. CDR3 coding DNA: TGTGCCAGCAGTCCACAGGGTATGAACACTGAAGCTTTCTTT.

The chain employs TRBV18 and TRBJ1-5; tentatively, D is TRBD1 (5 bases). The CDR3 runs to 13 residues. Germline V gene data show CDR1 as KGHSH and CDR2 as LQKENI. The V and J ends lost 5 bases and 6 bases respectively, with 11 bases between them. The CDR3 spells CASSASGGQPQHF. CDR3 DNA sequence: TGTGCCAGCTCAGCGAGCGGGGGTCAGCCCCAGCATTTT.

This chain uses TRBV18 with TRBJ2-1, with 9 bases that match TRBD1. The CDR3 spans 17 residues. Germline lookup yields CDR1 KGHSH and CDR2 LQKENI. Trimming cost V 6 bases and J 7 bases; bases outside gene matches: 16. The CDR3: CASSKTYGTGLGNEQFF. CDR3 nucleotide sequence: TGTGCCAGCTCTAAAACCTATGGGACAGGGCTAGGTAATGAGCAGTTCTTC.

The chain recombines TRBV9 with TRBJ1-1; 10 bases map to TRBD1. The germline gives CDR1 SGDLS, CDR2 YYNGEE. V dropped 0 bases and J dropped 1; count of bases not matched to a gene: 9. The CDR3 runs 18 residues. CDR3 loop: CASSVGGQGVGSNTEAFF. CDR3 bases: TGTGCCAGCAGCGTAGGAGGACAGGGGGTTGGATCGAACACTGAAGCTTTCTTT.

The chain is built from TRBV25-1 and TRBJ2-3; 7 bases agree with TRBD2. V lost 4 bases, J lost 3 bases, and 1 base stayed unmatched. The CDR3 contains 13 residues. Looked up from germline, CDR1 is MGHDK and CDR2 is SYGVNS. The CDR3 coding sequence is TGTGCCAGCAGTGCTAGCGGAACAGATACGCAGTATTTT. Residues: CASSASGTDTQYF. Variable domain in full (rest from reference TRBV25-1 and TRBJ2-3): EADIYQTPRYLVIGTGKKITLECSQTMGHDKMYWYQQDPGMELHLIHYSYGVNSTEKGDLSSESTVSRIRTEHFPLTLESARPSHTSQYLCASSASGTDTQYFGPGTRLTVL.

CDR3 DNA: TGTGCCAGCAGCGTTAGCGGGAGGGCCAGGGATACGCAGTATTTT. Translating it yields CASSVSGRARDTQYF. The chain has TRBV7-6 and TRBJ2-3; 11 bases are a match to TRBD2. Germline V gene sequence: CDR1 SGHVS, CDR2 FNYEAQ. V trimming: 5 bases; J trimming: 6 bases; junction bases outside the gene matches: 7. This CDR3 is built from 15 residues.

The chain is built from TRBV2 and TRBJ1-2, with D uncertain. This CDR3 comprises 15 residues. Trimming pared 7 bases from V and 3 bases from J, leaving 18 bases between. CDR1 and CDR2 (germline): SNHLY, FYNNEI. CDR3 protein: CASTFWGGSDYGYTF. The CDR3 DNA follows: TGTGCCAGCACCTTCTGGGGAGGGAGCGACTATGGCTACACCTTC.

J is TRBJ2-2 and V is TRBV7-9, with D possibly TRBD2 on 6 matching bases. This CDR3 has 16 amino acids. Trimming removed 5 bases from V and 3 bases from J, with 16 bases in between. The germline V gene has CDR1 SEHNR and CDR2 FQNEAQ (reference sequence). The CDR3 DNA reads as TGTGCCAGCAGCCCATCCGGGAGCCCACACACCGGGGAGCTGTTTTTT. This sequence encodes CASSPSGSPHTGELFF.

The chain recombines TRBV4-2 with TRBJ1-1; the D gene is possibly TRBD1 (5 bases). The V and J ends lost 4 bases and 4 bases respectively, with 16 bases between them. Germline-derived CDR1 and CDR2 are LGHNA and YNFKEQ. The CDR3 totals 15 residues. The CDR3 DNA sequence: TGTGCCAGCAGCCCGAGGGGAGGGGAGAGCACTGAAGCTTTCTTT. It translates to CASSPRGGESTEAFF.

Concerning this clone: Mismatch with germline at one junction end may stem from a read error. This chain connects TRBV30 to TRBJ2-3; 7 nucleotides align to TRBD2. There are 16 residues in the CDR3. Per the germline V gene, CDR1 is GTSNPN and CDR2 is SVGIG (reference sequence). The CDR3 nucleotides read TGTGCCTGGACTCCAATGACTAGCCAACGCACAGATAAGCAGTATTTT. Amino acids: CAWTPMTSQRTDKQYF.

The chain carries TRBV11-2 and TRBJ1-5, with D perhaps matching TRBD1 (5 bases). The V gene's germline CDR1 is SGHAT and CDR2 FQNNGV. Trimming pared 0 bases from V and 1 base from J, leaving 7 bases between. The CDR3 is 15 amino acids. In nucleotides, the CDR3 is TGTGCCAGCAGCTTAGACAGGGTCAGCAATCAGCCCCAGCATTTT. Translated: CASSLDRVSNQPQHF.

The gene calls are TRBV5-5 and TRBJ1-6; no clear D. V gave up 4 bases and J gave up 14 bases, with 25 bases separating them. The CDR3 consists of 16 residues. Germline lookup yields CDR1 SGHKS and CDR2 YYEKEE (reference sequence). CDR3 sequence reads: CASSPVPPSPVITLHF. In nucleotides, the CDR3 is TGTGCCAGCAGCCCCGTCCCCCCTAGTCCCGTGATCACCCTCCACTTT.

This sequence joins TRBV9 and TRBJ1-2; TRBD1 is a possible D gene (6 bases). In germline, CDR1 is SGDLS, CDR2 YYNGEE. The CDR3 totals 14 residues. Deletions cut 3 bases from V and 4 bases from J, with 13 bases between. For the CDR3, the DNA is TGTGCCAGCAGCGGCCAGACAGGCCCCTATGGCTACACCTTC. Translation: CASSGQTGPYGYTF.

The rearrangement joins TRBV6-6 to TRBJ2-7, with a possible D match to TRBD1 (6 bases). V dropped 0 bases and J dropped 3 bases, with 12 bases sitting between them. The CDR3 sequence is 15 residues long. CDR1 and CDR2 from the germline V gene are MNHNY and SVGAGI (reference sequence). The chain's CDR3 is CASSYSGKGGYEQYF. The CDR3 bases are TGTGCCAGCAGTTACTCCGGGAAAGGGGGCTACGAGCAGTACTTC.

This chain joins TRBV5-4 and TRBJ2-2; a weak D match, TRBD1 (5 bases). CDR3 length: 15 residues. Trimming took off 5 bases at V and 3 bases at J, with 14 bases between the two ends. Germline lookup yields CDR1 SGHNT and CDR2 YYREEE (reference sequence). The CDR3 here is CASRGWGRDTGELFF. CDR3 nucleotide sequence: TGTGCCAGCAGGGGATGGGGCAGGGACACCGGGGAGCTGTTTTTT.

The V and J genes are TRBV6-1 and TRBJ1-2, with D possibly TRBD1 on 5 matching bases. This CDR3 region has 12 residues. V shed 7 bases and J shed 5 bases, with 11 bases lying between them. Germline CDR1 and CDR2: MNHNS and SASEGT. This CDR3 is CASIISGYGYTF. The CDR3 DNA is TGTGCCAGCATTATCTCAGGGTATGGCTACACCTTC.

The CDR3, as DNA: TGTGCCAGCAGCCCCGGACTAGCGGGGATTACCTACGAGCAGTACTTC. Protein product: CASSPGLAGITYEQYF. The gene calls are TRBV5-4 and TRBJ2-7, with TRBD2 matching over 12 bases. The CDR3 contains 16 residues. Germline-derived CDR1 and CDR2 are SGHNT and YYREEE (reference sequence). V dropped 4 bases and J dropped 2; count of bases not matched to a gene: 7.